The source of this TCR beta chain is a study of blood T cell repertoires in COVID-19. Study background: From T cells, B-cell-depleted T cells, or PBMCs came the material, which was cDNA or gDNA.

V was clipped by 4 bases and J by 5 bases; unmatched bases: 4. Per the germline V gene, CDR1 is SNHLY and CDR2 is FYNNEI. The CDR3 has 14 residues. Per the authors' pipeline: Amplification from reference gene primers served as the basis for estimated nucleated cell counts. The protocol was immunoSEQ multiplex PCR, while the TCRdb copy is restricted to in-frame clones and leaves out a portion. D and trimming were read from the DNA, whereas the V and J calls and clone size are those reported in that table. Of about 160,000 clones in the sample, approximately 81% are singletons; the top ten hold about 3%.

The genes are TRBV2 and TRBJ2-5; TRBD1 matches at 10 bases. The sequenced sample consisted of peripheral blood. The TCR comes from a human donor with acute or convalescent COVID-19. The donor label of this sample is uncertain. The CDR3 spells CASSGQGAGETQYF. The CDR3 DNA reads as TGTGCCAGCAGTGGACAGGGGGCAGGGGAGACCCAGTACTTC.